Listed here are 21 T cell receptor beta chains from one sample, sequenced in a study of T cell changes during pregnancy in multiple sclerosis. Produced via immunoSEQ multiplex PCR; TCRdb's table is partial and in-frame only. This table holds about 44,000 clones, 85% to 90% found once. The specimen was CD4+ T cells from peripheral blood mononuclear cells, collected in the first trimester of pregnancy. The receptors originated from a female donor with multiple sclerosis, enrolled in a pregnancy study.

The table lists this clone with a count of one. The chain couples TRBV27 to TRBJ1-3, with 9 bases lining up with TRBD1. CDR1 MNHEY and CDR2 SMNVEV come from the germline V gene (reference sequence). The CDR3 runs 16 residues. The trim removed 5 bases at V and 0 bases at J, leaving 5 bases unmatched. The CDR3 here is CASSPGQGSSGNTIYF. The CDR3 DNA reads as TGTGCCAGCAGTCCTGGACAGGGGTCCTCTGGAAACACCATATATTTT.

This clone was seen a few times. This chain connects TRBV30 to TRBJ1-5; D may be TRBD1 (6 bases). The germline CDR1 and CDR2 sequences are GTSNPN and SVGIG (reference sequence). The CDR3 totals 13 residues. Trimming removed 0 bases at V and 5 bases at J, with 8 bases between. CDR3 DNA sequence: TGTGCCTGGAGTGTACAGGGAGATCAGCCCCAGCATTTT. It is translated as CAWSVQGDQPQHF.

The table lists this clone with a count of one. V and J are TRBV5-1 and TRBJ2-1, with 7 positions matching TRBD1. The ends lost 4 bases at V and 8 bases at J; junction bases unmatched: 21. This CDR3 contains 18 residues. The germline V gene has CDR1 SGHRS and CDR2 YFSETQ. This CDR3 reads CASSPHRGGNPHNDEQFF. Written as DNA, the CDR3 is TGCGCCAGCAGCCCACACCGAGGGGGCAACCCTCATAACGATGAGCAGTTCTTC.

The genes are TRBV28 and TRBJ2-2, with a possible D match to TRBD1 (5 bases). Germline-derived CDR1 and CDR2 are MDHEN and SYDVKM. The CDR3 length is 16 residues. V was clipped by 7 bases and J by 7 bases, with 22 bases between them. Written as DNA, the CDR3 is TGTGCCAGCACCCCCTGGGGCGCGGAAAGGATCGGGGAGCTGTTTTTT. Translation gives CASTPWGAERIGELFF.

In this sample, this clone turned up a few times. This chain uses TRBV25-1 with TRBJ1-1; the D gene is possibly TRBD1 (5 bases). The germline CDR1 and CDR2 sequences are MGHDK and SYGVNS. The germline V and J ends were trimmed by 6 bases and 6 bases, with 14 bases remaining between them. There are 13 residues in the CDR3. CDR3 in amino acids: CASSPSSRAEAFF. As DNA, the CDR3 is TGTGCCAGCAGCCCTTCGTCCAGGGCTGAAGCTTTCTTT.

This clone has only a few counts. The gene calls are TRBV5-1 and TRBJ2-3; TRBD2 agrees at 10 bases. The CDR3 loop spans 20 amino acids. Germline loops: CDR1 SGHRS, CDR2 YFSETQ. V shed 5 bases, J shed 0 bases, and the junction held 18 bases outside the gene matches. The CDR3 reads CASRHKEASGRGASTDTQYF. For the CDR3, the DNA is TGCGCCAGCAGACACAAGGAGGCTAGCGGGAGAGGAGCTAGCACAGATACGCAGTATTTT.

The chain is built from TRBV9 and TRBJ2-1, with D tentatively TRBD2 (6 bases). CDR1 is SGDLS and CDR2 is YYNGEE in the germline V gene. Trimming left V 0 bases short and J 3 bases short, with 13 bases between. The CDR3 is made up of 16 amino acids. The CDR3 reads CASSVGVTRDYNEQFF. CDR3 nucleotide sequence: TGTGCCAGCAGCGTAGGAGTGACTAGAGACTACAATGAGCAGTTCTTC.

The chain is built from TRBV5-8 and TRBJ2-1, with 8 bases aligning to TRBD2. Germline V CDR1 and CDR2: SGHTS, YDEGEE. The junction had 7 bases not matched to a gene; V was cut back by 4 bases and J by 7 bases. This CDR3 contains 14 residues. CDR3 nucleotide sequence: TGTGCCAGCAGCGACCCGGGACTAGTGAATGAGCAGTTCTTC. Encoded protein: CASSDPGLVNEQFF.

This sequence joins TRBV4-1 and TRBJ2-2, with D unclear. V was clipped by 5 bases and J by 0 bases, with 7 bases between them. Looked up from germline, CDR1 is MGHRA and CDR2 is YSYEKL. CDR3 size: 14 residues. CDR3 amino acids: CASSSVTNTGELFF. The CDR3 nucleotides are TGCGCCAGCAGCTCGGTAACGAACACCGGGGAGCTGTTTTTT.

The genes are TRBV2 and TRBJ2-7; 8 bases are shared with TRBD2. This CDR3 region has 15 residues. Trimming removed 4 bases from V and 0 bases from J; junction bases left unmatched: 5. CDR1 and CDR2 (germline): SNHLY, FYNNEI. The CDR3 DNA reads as TGTGCCAGCAGTGGGCTAGCGGGTAGCTCCTACGAGCAGTACTTC. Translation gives CASSGLAGSSYEQYF.

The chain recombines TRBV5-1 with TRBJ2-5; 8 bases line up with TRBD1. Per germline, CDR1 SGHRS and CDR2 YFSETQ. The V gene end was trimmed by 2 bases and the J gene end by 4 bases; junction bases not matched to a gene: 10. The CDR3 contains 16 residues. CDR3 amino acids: CASSFRGQGRGETQYF. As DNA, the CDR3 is TGCGCCAGCAGCTTTCGCGGACAGGGAAGAGGAGAGACCCAGTACTTC.

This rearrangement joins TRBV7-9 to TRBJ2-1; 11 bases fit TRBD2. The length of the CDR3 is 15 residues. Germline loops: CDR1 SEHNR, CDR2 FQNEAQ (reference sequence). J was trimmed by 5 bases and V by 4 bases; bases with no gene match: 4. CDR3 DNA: TGTGCCAGCAGCTATATACTAGCGGGAGACAATGAGCAGTTCTTC. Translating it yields CASSYILAGDNEQFF.

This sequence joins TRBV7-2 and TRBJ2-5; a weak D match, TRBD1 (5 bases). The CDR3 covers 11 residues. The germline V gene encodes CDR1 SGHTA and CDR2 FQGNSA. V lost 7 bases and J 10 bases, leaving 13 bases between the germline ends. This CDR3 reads CASKRFRDQYF. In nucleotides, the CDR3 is TGTGCCAGCAAGCGTTTCAGGGACCAGTACTTC.

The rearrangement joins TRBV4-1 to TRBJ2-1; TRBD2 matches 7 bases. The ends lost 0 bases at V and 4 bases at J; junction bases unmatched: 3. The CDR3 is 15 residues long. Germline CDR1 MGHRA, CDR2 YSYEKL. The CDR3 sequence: CASSQELAVYNEQFF. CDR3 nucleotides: TGCGCCAGCAGCCAAGAGCTAGCGGTATACAATGAGCAGTTCTTC.

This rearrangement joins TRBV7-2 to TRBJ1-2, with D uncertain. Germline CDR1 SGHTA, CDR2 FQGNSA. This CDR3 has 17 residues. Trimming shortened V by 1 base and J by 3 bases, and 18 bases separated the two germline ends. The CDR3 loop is CASSLDPGYPTHYGYTF. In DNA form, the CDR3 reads TGTGCCAGCAGCTTAGATCCAGGTTACCCCACGCACTATGGCTACACCTTC.

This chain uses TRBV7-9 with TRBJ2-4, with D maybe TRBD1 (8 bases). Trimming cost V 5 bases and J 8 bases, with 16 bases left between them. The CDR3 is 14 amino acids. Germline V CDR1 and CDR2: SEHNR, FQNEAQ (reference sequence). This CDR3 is CASSPQGDYDIQYF. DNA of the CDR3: TGTGCCAGCAGCCCACAGGGGGACTACGACATTCAGTACTTC.

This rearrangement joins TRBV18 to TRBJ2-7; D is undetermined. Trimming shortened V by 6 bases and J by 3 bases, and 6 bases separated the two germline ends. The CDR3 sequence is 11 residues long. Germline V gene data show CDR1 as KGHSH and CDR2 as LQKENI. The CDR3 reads CASSSIYEQYF. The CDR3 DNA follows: TGTGCCAGCTCTTCCATCTACGAGCAGTACTTC.

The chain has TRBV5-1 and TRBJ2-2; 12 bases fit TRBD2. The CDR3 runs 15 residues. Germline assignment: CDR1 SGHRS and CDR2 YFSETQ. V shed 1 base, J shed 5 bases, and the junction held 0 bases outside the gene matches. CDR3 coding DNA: TGCGCCAGCAGCTTGCTAGCGGGAGGGACCGGGGAGCTGTTTTTT. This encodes CASSLLAGGTGELFF. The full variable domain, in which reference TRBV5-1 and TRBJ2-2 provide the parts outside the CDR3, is KAGVTQTPRYLIKTRGQQVTLSCSPISGHRSVSWYQQTPGQGLQFLFEYFSETQRNKGNFPGRFSGRQFSNSRSEMNVSTLELGDSALYLCASSLLAGGTGELFFGEGSRLTVL.

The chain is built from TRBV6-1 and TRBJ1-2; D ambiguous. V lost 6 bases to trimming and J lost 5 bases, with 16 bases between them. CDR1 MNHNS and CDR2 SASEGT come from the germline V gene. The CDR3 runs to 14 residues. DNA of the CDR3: TGTGCCAGCAGCCGGGTGGAGGGATGGTATGGCTACACCTTC. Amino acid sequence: CASSRVEGWYGYTF.

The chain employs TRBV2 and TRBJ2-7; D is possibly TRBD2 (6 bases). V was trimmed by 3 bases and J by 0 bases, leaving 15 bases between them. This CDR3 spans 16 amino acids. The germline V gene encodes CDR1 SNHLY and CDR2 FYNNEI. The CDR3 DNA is TGTGCCAGCAGTGACCCTCAGGAGGGCAACTCCTACGAGCAGTACTTC. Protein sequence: CASSDPQEGNSYEQYF.

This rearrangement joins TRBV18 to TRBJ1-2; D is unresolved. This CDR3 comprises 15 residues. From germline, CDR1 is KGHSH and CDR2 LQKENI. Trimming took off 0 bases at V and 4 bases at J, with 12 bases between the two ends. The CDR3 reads CASSPPDSQAYGYTF. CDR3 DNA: TGTGCCAGCTCACCACCGGATTCCCAGGCCTATGGCTACACCTTC.